This TCR beta chain was found in a study of OX40 agonist ivuxolimab in advanced cancers. Looking at the study overall: Subjects had a mean age of about 65 years, with a range of 23 to 79; less than 90% were male.

Study conclusions and caveats: There were, on average, more expanded clones in CD8+ T cells than in CD4+.

V lost 0 bases, J lost 3 bases, and 4 bases lay in between. The CDR3 length is 12 residues. A remark on this clone: What it recognizes is unknown.

The cohort excluded patients with autoimmune disease history or systemic immunosuppression. Cycle 7 day 1, cycle 4 day 1, and baseline were the timepoints at which blood was sampled. Produced via immunoSEQ multiplex PCR; TCRdb's table is partial and in-frame only. The sample has roughly 56,000 clones, around nine tenths seen once; the top ten hold about 0.66%. The source of this sequence is an adult with an advanced solid tumor such as melanoma, head and neck, liver or kidney cancer. Sequences were derived from CD4+ or CD8+ T cells sorted from blood, sampled in a trial of the OX40 agonist ivuxolimab. V gene TRBV5-3 combines with J gene TRBJ2-7; no clear D gene. TRBV5-3 is noted as an ORF with a role that remains uncertain. The CDR3 sequence: CARSLGRYEQYF. CDR3 DNA: TGTGCCAGAAGCTTGGGACGCTACGAGCAGTACTTC.